A selection of T cell receptor beta chains follows, all from one sample in a study of shared clonotypes between healthy human individuals. Data came from immunoSEQ multiplex PCR; TCRdb stores just in-frame clones and leaves some out. The data hold over 850,000 clones, with approximately 78% observed a single time. Sequenced input: memory CD4+ T cells from PBMCs. The source of these receptors is a man aged 18 to 30 in good health. Some clones in this sample may be carry-over from other donors' samples. Both conserved end residues are part of each CDR3. Fields, in order: D gene, clone size, V gene, J gene, CDR3 protein, CDR3 DNA. The D gene is left open where the match is weak. Clone size is not always given. Where it is, it says once, few, many or a class for expanded clones.

D gene: NA
clone size: NA
V gene: TRBV19
J gene: TRBJ1-1
CDR3 protein: CASSIVRASEAFF
CDR3 DNA: TGTGCCAGTAGTATAGTACGGGCTAGTGAAGCTTTCTTT

D gene: NA
clone size: few
V gene: TRBV7-3
J gene: TRBJ2-1
CDR3 protein: CASSLHQGNAVRSVQFF
CDR3 DNA: TGTGCCAGCAGCTTACACCAGGGTAACGCGGTCCGGAGCGTGCAGTTCTTC

D gene: NA
clone size: NA
V gene: TRBV18
J gene: TRBJ2-3
CDR3 protein: CASSPTSPPDTQYF
CDR3 DNA: TGTGCCAGCTCACCAACCTCCCCCCCAGATACGCAGTATTTT

D gene: NA
clone size: NA
V gene: TRBV20-1
J gene: TRBJ1-2
CDR3 protein: CSARDGYGYTF
CDR3 DNA: TGCAGTGCTAGAGATGGTTATGGCTACACCTTC

D gene: NA
clone size: NA
V gene: TRBV4-1
J gene: TRBJ2-1
CDR3 protein: CASSDGFGSYNEQFF
CDR3 DNA: TGCGCCAGCAGCGACGGGTTTGGGAGCTACAATGAGCAGTTCTTC

D gene: TRBD2
clone size: few
V gene: TRBV9
J gene: TRBJ2-1
CDR3 protein: CASSAIGTSGSEQFF
CDR3 DNA: TGTGCCAGCAGCGCCATCGGGACTAGCGGAAGTGAGCAGTTCTTC

D gene: NA
clone size: NA
V gene: TRBV27
J gene: TRBJ2-1
CDR3 protein: CASSLRDRGSQSYNEQFF
CDR3 DNA: TGTGCCAGCAGTTTGAGGGATCGAGGTTCACAGTCCTACAATGAGCAGTTCTTC

D gene: NA
clone size: NA
V gene: TRBV19
J gene: TRBJ2-1
CDR3 protein: CASTTGARLVYNEQFF
CDR3 DNA: TGTGCCAGTACTACAGGGGCCCGACTAGTCTACAATGAGCAGTTCTTC

D gene: TRBD1
clone size: few
V gene: TRBV7-9
J gene: TRBJ2-7
CDR3 protein: CASSSRTGGYGEQYF
CDR3 DNA: TGTGCCAGCAGCTCGAGGACAGGGGGTTATGGCGAGCAGTACTTC

D gene: TRBD2
clone size: NA
V gene: TRBV7-6
J gene: TRBJ2-3
CDR3 protein: CASSLGISTSGRPSTDTQYF
CDR3 DNA: TGTGCCAGCAGCTTAGGAATTTCGACTAGCGGGAGGCCTAGCACAGATACGCAGTATTTT

D gene: NA
clone size: NA
V gene: TRBV7-3
J gene: TRBJ2-2
CDR3 protein: CASSLDSATGELFF
CDR3 DNA: TGTGCCAGCAGCTTGGATTCTGCAACCGGGGAGCTGTTTTTT

D gene: NA
clone size: few
V gene: TRBV7-2
J gene: TRBJ2-1
CDR3 protein: CASSLAWRGGRNEQFF
CDR3 DNA: TGTGCCAGCAGCTTAGCGTGGAGGGGAGGTCGCAATGAGCAGTTCTTC

D gene: NA
clone size: NA
V gene: TRBV19
J gene: TRBJ1-4
CDR3 protein: CATRPGEYNEKLFF
CDR3 DNA: TGTGCCACTCGGCCGGGGGAGTATAATGAAAAACTGTTTTTT

D gene: TRBD2
clone size: few
V gene: TRBV10-3
J gene: TRBJ2-5
CDR3 protein: CAISTRLAGVETQYF
CDR3 DNA: TGTGCCATCAGTACTCGACTAGCGGGAGTTGAGACCCAGTACTTC

D gene: NA
clone size: NA
V gene: TRBV10-1
J gene: TRBJ1-4
CDR3 protein: CASSESKVCWGHPFF
CDR3 DNA: TGCGCCAGCAGTGAGTCGAAAGTCTGTTGGGGGCATCCGTTTTTT

D gene: NA
clone size: many
V gene: TRBV18
J gene: TRBJ1-2
CDR3 protein: CASSEYQGFLDYGYTF
CDR3 DNA: TGTGCCAGCTCAGAATACCAGGGTTTCCTCGACTATGGCTACACCTTC

D gene: NA
clone size: NA
V gene: TRBV6-1
J gene: TRBJ1-4
CDR3 protein: CASSESGTNEKLFF
CDR3 DNA: TGTGCCAGCAGTGAGTCAGGAACTAATGAAAAACTGTTTTTT

D gene: TRBD2
clone size: NA
V gene: TRBV9
J gene: TRBJ2-7
CDR3 protein: CASSVASGGNTYEQYF
CDR3 DNA: TGTGCCAGCAGCGTAGCCTCGGGGGGGAACACCTACGAGCAGTACTTC

D gene: NA
clone size: NA
V gene: TRBV28
J gene: TRBJ1-1
CDR3 protein: CASRKGAQVNTEAFF
CDR3 DNA: TGTGCCAGCCGGAAAGGGGCACAGGTGAACACTGAAGCTTTCTTT

D gene: TRBD2
clone size: NA
V gene: TRBV5-1
J gene: TRBJ2-2
CDR3 protein: CASSLSGRGTGELFF
CDR3 DNA: TGCGCCAGCAGCTTGAGCGGGAGAGGCACCGGGGAGCTGTTTTTT

D gene: TRBD1
clone size: NA
V gene: TRBV7-2
J gene: TRBJ1-5
CDR3 protein: CASSSRTGEGQPQHF
CDR3 DNA: TGTGCCAGCAGCTCCCGGACAGGGGAGGGACAGCCCCAGCATTTT

D gene: NA
clone size: NA
V gene: TRBV28
J gene: TRBJ2-5
CDR3 protein: CASSQVGETQYF
CDR3 DNA: TGTGCCAGCAGTCAGGTCGGGGAGACCCAGTACTTC

D gene: TRBD1
clone size: NA
V gene: TRBV5-5
J gene: TRBJ2-7
CDR3 protein: CASSPDRDFISYEQYF
CDR3 DNA: TGTGCCAGCAGCCCAGACAGGGATTTTATTTCCTACGAGCAGTACTTC

D gene: NA
clone size: NA
V gene: TRBV27
J gene: TRBJ2-6
CDR3 protein: CASSLYRPSGANVLTF
CDR3 DNA: TGTGCCAGCAGTTTATACAGGCCCTCTGGGGCCAACGTCCTGACTTTC

D gene: NA
clone size: NA
V gene: TRBV4-2
J gene: TRBJ1-2
CDR3 protein: CASGPANYGYTF
CDR3 DNA: TGTGCCAGCGGTCCCGCTAACTATGGCTACACCTTC

D gene: TRBD1
clone size: NA
V gene: TRBV6-1
J gene: TRBJ2-5
CDR3 protein: CASRRDSQETQYF
CDR3 DNA: TGTGCCAGCAGAAGGGACAGCCAAGAGACCCAGTACTTC

D gene: TRBD1
clone size: NA
V gene: TRBV7-2
J gene: TRBJ1-1
CDR3 protein: CASTSRTGFEAFF
CDR3 DNA: TGTGCCAGCACCTCTAGGACAGGGTTCGAAGCTTTCTTT

D gene: TRBD1
clone size: NA
V gene: TRBV5-1
J gene: TRBJ1-4
CDR3 protein: CASRTGQYDEKLFF
CDR3 DNA: TGCGCCAGCAGGACGGGACAGTACGATGAAAAACTGTTTTTT

D gene: TRBD2
clone size: NA
V gene: TRBV18
J gene: TRBJ2-7
CDR3 protein: CASSPGLAGVTYEQYF
CDR3 DNA: TGTGCCAGCTCACCGGGACTAGCGGGAGTTACCTACGAGCAGTACTTC

D gene: NA
clone size: NA
V gene: TRBV29-1
J gene: TRBJ2-1
CDR3 protein: CSVVGSSDYNEQFF
CDR3 DNA: TGCAGCGTTGTTGGATCTAGCGATTACAATGAGCAGTTCTTC

D gene: TRBD2
clone size: NA
V gene: TRBV7-3
J gene: TRBJ2-3
CDR3 protein: CASSLGTSPSTDTQYF
CDR3 DNA: TGTGCCAGCAGCTTGGGGACTAGCCCCAGCACAGATACGCAGTATTTT

D gene: NA
clone size: NA
V gene: TRBV7-9
J gene: TRBJ2-5
CDR3 protein: CASRVGGSQETQYF
CDR3 DNA: TGTGCCAGCAGAGTCGGGGGAAGCCAAGAGACCCAGTACTTC